This is a list of T cell receptor beta chains from one sample in a study of T cell clonotyping in hematopoietic cell transplantation. The method was immunoSEQ multiplex PCR; TCRdb's version includes in-frame clones alone and lacks a portion of them. The sample includes more than 15,000 clones, nearly 95% of them seen just once. The source material was peripheral blood mononuclear cells. These receptors originate from a man aged 35 to 55 in good health. Some clones in this sample may be carry-over from other donors' samples. Each CDR3 is given with its conserved first and last residue. D genes are given only for firm matches. Only some rows state a clone size, as once, few, many or a class for expanded clones.

size | length | J | D | V | CDR3 | DNA
- | 12 | TRBJ2-2 | - | TRBV5-6 | CASSRTSGELFF | TGTGCCAGCAGCCGGACCAGCGGGGAGCTGTTTTTT
- | 15 | TRBJ2-3 | TRBD2 | TRBV5-4 | CASSLAGGGADTQYF | TGTGCCAGCAGCTTAGCGGGGGGCGGCGCAGATACGCAGTATTTT
- | 16 | TRBJ1-6 | - | TRBV2 | CASSHSASSYNSPLHF | TGTGCCAGCAGTCATTCAGCGAGCTCCTATAATTCACCCCTCCACTTT
- | 11 | TRBJ1-2 | - | TRBV28 | CASGDKYGYTF | TGTGCCAGCGGGGACAAGTATGGCTACACCTTC
- | 12 | TRBJ1-2 | TRBD1 | TRBV2 | CASTGGNYGYTF | TGTGCCAGCACAGGGGGCAACTATGGCTACACCTTC
- | 15 | TRBJ2-7 | - | TRBV29-1 | CSVAHVGDNSYEQYF | TGCAGCGTTGCGCACGTGGGGGACAACTCCTACGAGCAGTACTTC
- | 13 | TRBJ2-7 | - | TRBV11-3 | CASSLGNMNEQYF | TGTGCCAGCAGCTTAGGAAATATGAACGAGCAGTACTTC
- | 11 | TRBJ2-4 | - | TRBV29-1 | CSVESQGVQYF | TGCAGCGTTGAATCCCAGGGCGTTCAGTACTTC
once | 14 | TRBJ1-4 | - | TRBV30 | CAWSRGTAGGELFF | TGTGCCTGGAGTCGGGGGACCGCTGGCGGGGAACTGTTTTTT
- | 17 | TRBJ1-1 | TRBD1 | TRBV11-3 | CASSLRMGQGANTEAFF | TGTGCCAGCAGCTTAAGGATGGGACAGGGGGCGAACACTGAAGCTTTCTTT
- | 14 | TRBJ2-7 | - | TRBV28 | CASSLIGVGYEQYF | TGTGCCAGCAGTTTAATAGGGGTGGGCTACGAGCAGTACTTC
- | 15 | TRBJ2-2 | TRBD2 | TRBV9 | CASSRTSGRSGELFF | TGTGCCAGCAGCCGGACTAGCGGTCGGTCCGGGGAGCTGTTTTTT
- | 16 | TRBJ1-1 | - | TRBV2 | CASSPRVWERFTEAFF | TGTGCCAGCAGCCCTCGAGTCTGGGAGAGATTCACTGAAGCTTTCTTT
- | 12 | TRBJ1-4 | - | TRBV7-9 | CASSLPNEKLFF | TGTGCCAGCAGCTTACCGAATGAAAAACTGTTTTTT
- | 14 | TRBJ2-3 | - | TRBV6-5 | CASSLGLRTDTQYF | TGTGCCAGCAGCCTGGGACTTCGCACAGATACGCAGTATTTT
- | 13 | TRBJ2-5 | - | TRBV11-3 | CASSSNDGETQYF | TGTGCCAGCAGCTCGAACGATGGAGAGACCCAGTACTTC
- | 11 | TRBJ2-3 | - | TRBV7-2 | CASSRLGTQYF | TGTGCCAGCAGCCGCCTGGGTACGCAGTATTTT
- | 13 | TRBJ1-1 | - | TRBV29-1 | CSVDTGKDTEAFF | TGCAGCGTTGATACCGGAAAGGACACTGAAGCTTTCTTT
- | 14 | TRBJ1-2 | - | TRBV25-1 | CASWGGQFHYGYTF | TGTGCCAGCTGGGGAGGCCAATTCCACTATGGCTACACCTTC
- | 15 | TRBJ2-2 | TRBD1 | TRBV9 | CASSTGQGAIGELFF | TGTGCCAGCAGCACCGGACAGGGGGCGATCGGGGAGCTGTTTTTT
- | 15 | TRBJ2-7 | - | TRBV7-2 | CASSLSPVRVYEQYF | TGTGCCAGCAGCTTATCGCCGGTGAGGGTCTACGAGCAGTACTTC
- | 17 | TRBJ2-1 | TRBD2 | TRBV28 | CASSNGGGVGTYNEQFF | TGTGCCAGCAGTAATGGCGGGGGAGTAGGGACCTACAATGAGCAGTTCTTC
- | 15 | TRBJ2-5 | TRBD2 | TRBV2 | CASKASGAFQETQYF | TGTGCCAGCAAGGCTAGCGGGGCGTTCCAAGAGACCCAGTACTTC
- | 13 | TRBJ2-5 | - | TRBV15 | CATSRAQGPAQYF | TGTGCCACCAGCAGAGCGCAGGGACCCGCCCAGTACTTC
few | 11 | TRBJ2-7 | - | TRBV20-1 | CSFGESYEQYF | TGCAGTTTTGGAGAGTCCTACGAGCAGTACTTC
once | 14 | TRBJ1-1 | TRBD1 | TRBV11-1 | CASSLDRINTEAFF | TGTGCCAGCAGCCTGGACAGGATTAACACTGAAGCTTTCTTT
- | 18 | TRBJ2-5 | TRBD2 | TRBV28 | CASSQVGGLAALQETQYF | TGTGCCAGCAGTCAAGTGGGGGGACTAGCGGCCTTGCAGGAGACCCAGTACTTC
- | 14 | TRBJ1-2 | - | TRBV6-1 | CASRVGGGGYGYTF | TGTGCCAGCAGAGTGGGGGGGGGCGGATATGGCTACACCTTC
- | 15 | TRBJ2-1 | - | TRBV11-2 | CASSLVWTDYNEQFF | TGTGCCAGCAGCTTAGTTTGGACAGACTACAATGAGCAGTTCTTC
- | 16 | TRBJ2-3 | TRBD2 | TRBV7-7 | CASSLELRGGADTQYF | TGTGCTAGCAGCTTAGAGTTGCGGGGGGGCGCAGATACGCAGTATTTT
- | 13 | TRBJ1-1 | TRBD1 | TRBV6-5 | CASSAVRGMEAFF | TGTGCCAGCAGTGCCGTCAGGGGGATGGAAGCTTTCTTT
- | 14 | TRBJ2-7 | - | TRBV19 | CASRETRRSYEQYF | TGTGCCAGTAGGGAGACAAGGAGGTCCTACGAGCAGTACTTC
once | 14 | TRBJ2-7 | - | TRBV29-1 | CSVQRAGRGYEQYF | TGCAGCGTCCAGCGGGCGGGCAGGGGCTACGAGCAGTACTTC
- | 16 | TRBJ1-3 | - | TRBV9 | CASSVAPSPGGNTIYF | TGTGCCAGCAGCGTAGCCCCCTCCCCAGGTGGAAACACCATATATTTT
- | 16 | TRBJ2-6 | - | TRBV19 | CASSRTAGSGANVLTF | TGTGCCAGTAGTCGGACAGCCGGCTCTGGGGCCAACGTCCTGACTTTC
- | 14 | TRBJ2-7 | TRBD1 | TRBV5-6 | CASSFPGTDYEQYF | TGTGCCAGCAGCTTCCCCGGGACAGACTACGAGCAGTACTTC
- | 13 | TRBJ2-2 | - | TRBV30 | CAWSVLGTGELFF | TGTGCCTGGAGTGTTTTGGGCACCGGGGAGCTGTTTTTT
- | 13 | TRBJ2-4 | - | TRBV14 | CASSVTGGVIQYF | TGTGCCAGCAGCGTAACAGGGGGGGTCATTCAGTACTTC